The 7 T cell receptor beta chains reported below all come from one sample, sequenced in a study of OX40 agonist ivuxolimab in advanced cancers. Produced via immunoSEQ multiplex PCR; TCRdb's table is partial and in-frame only. The repertoire includes about 22,000 clones, about nine tenths of them detected once, and approximately 28% sits in the top ten. Source: CD4+ or CD8+ T cells sorted from blood, taken in a trial of the OX40 agonist ivuxolimab. The receptors shown here come from an adult with an advanced solid tumor such as melanoma, head and neck, liver or kidney cancer.

This chain connects TRBV4-1 to TRBJ2-1; D gene unclear. Germline CDR1 MGHRA, CDR2 YSYEKL. This CDR3 has 16 residues. Trimming removed 1 base at V and 3 bases at J, with 13 bases between. The CDR3 region is CASSQVEDHFYNEQFF. As DNA, the CDR3 is TGCGCCAGCAGCCAAGTCGAGGATCATTTCTACAATGAGCAGTTCTTC.

The genes are TRBV10-3 and TRBJ2-7; no firm D call. Germline V gene sequence: CDR1 ENHRY, CDR2 SYGVKD. This CDR3 is built from 12 residues. The germline V and J ends were trimmed by 3 bases and 5 bases, with 8 bases remaining between them. CDR3 DNA: TGTGCCATCAGTGATGATTGGGACGAGCAGTACTTC. Encoded protein: CAISDDWDEQYF.

The chain is built from TRBV27 and TRBJ2-5; D remains ambiguous. The CDR3 has 16 amino acids. Germline V gene lookup returns CDR1 MNHEY and CDR2 SMNVEV (reference sequence). The ends were cut back, 0 bases at V and 5 bases at J, with 16 bases in the middle. CDR3: CASSLSKGYNLETQYF. The DNA for the CDR3 is TGTGCCAGCAGTTTATCGAAAGGGTATAATTTGGAGACCCAGTACTTC.

This clone was detected once. J is TRBJ2-5 and V is TRBV4-1; 11 nucleotides agree with TRBD2. The assigned J gene may be wrong: the sequence end matches TRBJ2-7 better. The germline gives CDR1 MGHRA, CDR2 YSYEKL. The CDR3 extends over 16 amino acids. CDR3 DNA sequence: TGCGCCAGCAGCCAAAATAGCGGGAGGGCCTCCTACGAGCAGTACTTC. Encoded protein: CASSQNSGRASYEQYF.

The V gene is TRBV9, the J gene TRBJ1-2; D not certain. The CDR3 is 14 amino acids. The V end lost 4 bases, the J end lost 2 bases, and 12 bases lay between the germline ends. The germline gives CDR1 SGDLS, CDR2 YYNGEE. Written as DNA, the CDR3 is TGTGCCAGCAGCCCTAGGGCGGGGAACTATGGCTACACCTTC. It specifies CASSPRAGNYGYTF.

This clone is medium-sized by share. The rearrangement joins TRBV7-8 to TRBJ1-1; maybe TRBD1 (5 bases). Trimming stripped 4 bases from V and 0 bases from J, with 15 bases between. The CDR3 sequence is 16 residues long. Germline V gives CDR1 SGHVS, CDR2 FQNEAQ. In nucleotides, the CDR3 is TGTGCCAGCAGCTCTTCGGGGCCAAGGATGAACACTGAAGCTTTCTTT. Translating it yields CASSSSGPRMNTEAFF.

The chain employs TRBV19 and TRBJ2-5; D is uncertain. The CDR3 has 14 amino acids. The V end lost 3 bases, the J end lost 5 bases, and 13 bases lay between the germline ends. Germline-derived CDR1 and CDR2 are LNHDA and SQIVND (reference sequence). CDR3 DNA sequence: TGTGCCAGTAGTATCCAAGGGCCCGGGGAGACCCAGTACTTC. This translates into CASSIQGPGETQYF. The full variable domain, in which reference TRBV19 and TRBJ2-5 provide the parts outside the CDR3, is DGGITQSPKYLFRKEGQNVTLSCEQNLNHDAMYWYRQDPGQGLRLIYYSQIVNDFQKGDIAEGYSVSREKKESFPLTVTSAQKNPTAFYLCASSIQGPGETQYFGPGTRLLVL.